This T cell receptor (beta chain) was sequenced in a study of blood T cell repertoires in COVID-19. The overall study: Specimens from acute and convalescent COVID-19 originated in the United States, Italy and Spain. T cells, B-cell-depleted T cells, or PBMCs provided the cDNA or gDNA that served as material.

Per the original methods: For nucleated cells, counts were estimated from reference gene primer amplification. Sequenced by immunoSEQ multiplex PCR; TCRdb stores in-frame clones only, minus some. V and J calls plus clone size are reproduced from that table; the DNA served to infer D and trimming. The data show some 64,000 clones, with 60% to 80% seen just once and roughly 22% held by the top ten. V was cut by 2 bases and J by 5 bases, with 9 bases left in between. The CDR3 loop spans 13 amino acids. The sequencing sample was made of peripheral blood. The V call is TRBV12-3 or TRBV12-4, the J call TRBJ2-5; D remains unclear. The sequence was collected from a man older than 75 with active or convalescent COVID-19. CDR3 residues: CASSLLTTETQYF. The CDR3 DNA sequence: TGTGCCAGCAGTTTACTAACCACGGAGACCCAGTACTTC.